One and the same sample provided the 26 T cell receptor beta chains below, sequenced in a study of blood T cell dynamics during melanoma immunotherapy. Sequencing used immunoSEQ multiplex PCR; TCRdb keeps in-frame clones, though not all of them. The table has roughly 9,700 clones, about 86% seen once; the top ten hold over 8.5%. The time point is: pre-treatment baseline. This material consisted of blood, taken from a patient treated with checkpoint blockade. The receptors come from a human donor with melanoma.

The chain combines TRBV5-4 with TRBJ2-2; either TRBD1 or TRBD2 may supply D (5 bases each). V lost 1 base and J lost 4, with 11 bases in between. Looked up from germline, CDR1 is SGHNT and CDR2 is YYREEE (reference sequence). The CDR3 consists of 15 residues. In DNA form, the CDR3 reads TGTGCCAGCAGCTTGTCCGGGGCAGCCACCGGGGAGCTGTTTTTT. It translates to CASSLSGAATGELFF.

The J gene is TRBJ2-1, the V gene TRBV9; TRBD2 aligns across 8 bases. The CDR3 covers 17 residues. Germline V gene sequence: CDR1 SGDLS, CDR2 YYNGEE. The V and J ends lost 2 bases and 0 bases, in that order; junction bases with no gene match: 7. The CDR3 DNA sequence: TGTGCCAGCAGCGTTTCAGCGGGGGCCAGCTCCTACAATGAGCAGTTCTTC. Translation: CASSVSAGASSYNEQFF. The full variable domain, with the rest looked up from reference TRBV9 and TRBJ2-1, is DSGVTQTPKHLITATGQRVTLRCSPRSGDLSVYWYQQSLDQGLQFLIQYYNGEERAKGNILERFSAQQFPDLHSELNLSSLELGDSALYFCASSVSAGASSYNEQFFGPGTRLTVL.

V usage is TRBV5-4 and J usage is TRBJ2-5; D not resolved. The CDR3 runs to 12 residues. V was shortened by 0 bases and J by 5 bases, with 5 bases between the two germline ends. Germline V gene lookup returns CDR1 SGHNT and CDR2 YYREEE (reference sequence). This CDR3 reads CASSLVGETQYF. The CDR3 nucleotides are TGTGCCAGCAGCTTGGTAGGGGAGACCCAGTACTTC.

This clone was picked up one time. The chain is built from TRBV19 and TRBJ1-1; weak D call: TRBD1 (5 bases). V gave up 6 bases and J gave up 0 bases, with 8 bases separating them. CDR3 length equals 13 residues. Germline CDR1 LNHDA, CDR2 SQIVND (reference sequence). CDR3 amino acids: CASSRQMNTEAFF. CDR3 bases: TGTGCCAGTAGCCGACAGATGAACACTGAAGCTTTCTTT.

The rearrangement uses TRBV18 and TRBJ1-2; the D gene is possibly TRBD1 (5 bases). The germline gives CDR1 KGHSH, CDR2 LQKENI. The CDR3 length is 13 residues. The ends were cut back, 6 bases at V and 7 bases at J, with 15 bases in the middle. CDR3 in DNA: TGTGCCAGCTCGAGACAGACAGAGGTTGGCTACACCTTC. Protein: CASSRQTEVGYTF.

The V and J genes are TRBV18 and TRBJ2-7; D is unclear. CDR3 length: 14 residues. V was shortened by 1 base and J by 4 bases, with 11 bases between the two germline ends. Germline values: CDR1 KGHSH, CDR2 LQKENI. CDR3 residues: CASSPRDSGYEQYF. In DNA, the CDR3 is TGTGCCAGCTCACCACGCGACTCCGGTTACGAGCAGTACTTC. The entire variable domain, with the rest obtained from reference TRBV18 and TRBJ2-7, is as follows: NAGVMQNPRHLVRRRGQEARLRCSPMKGHSHVYWYRQLPEEGLKFMVYLQKENIIDESGMPKERFSAEFPKEGPSILRIQQVVRGDSAAYFCASSPRDSGYEQYFGPGTRLTVT.

CDR3 nucleotides: TGTGCCAGCGCCCTGGGAGCGCTTAATTCACCCCTCCACTTT. Its translation: CASALGALNSPLHF. V and J are TRBV28 and TRBJ1-6; D is uncertain. The germline V gene has CDR1 MDHEN and CDR2 SYDVKM. V lost 8 bases and J 6 bases, leaving 14 bases between the germline ends. The CDR3 runs to 14 residues.

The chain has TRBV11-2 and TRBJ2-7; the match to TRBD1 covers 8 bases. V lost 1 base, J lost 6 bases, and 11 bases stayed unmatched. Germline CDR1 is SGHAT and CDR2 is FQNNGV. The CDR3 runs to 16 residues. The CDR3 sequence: CASSLGSQGASSEQYF. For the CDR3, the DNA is TGTGCCAGCAGCTTAGGGTCGCAGGGGGCGTCGTCCGAGCAGTACTTC.

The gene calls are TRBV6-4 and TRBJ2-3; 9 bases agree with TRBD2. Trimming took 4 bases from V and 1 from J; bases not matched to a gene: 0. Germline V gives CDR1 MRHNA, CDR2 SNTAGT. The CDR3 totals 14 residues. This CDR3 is CASSVAGGTDTQYF. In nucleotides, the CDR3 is TGTGCCAGCAGTGTAGCGGGGGGCACAGATACGCAGTATTTT.

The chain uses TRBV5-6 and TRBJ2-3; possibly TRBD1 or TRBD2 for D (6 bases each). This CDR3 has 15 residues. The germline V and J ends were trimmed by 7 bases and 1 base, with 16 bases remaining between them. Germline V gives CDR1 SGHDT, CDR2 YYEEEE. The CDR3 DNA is TGTGCCAGCGGAGGGGGGCCTTTGGGCACAGATACGCAGTATTTT. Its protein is CASGGGPLGTDTQYF.

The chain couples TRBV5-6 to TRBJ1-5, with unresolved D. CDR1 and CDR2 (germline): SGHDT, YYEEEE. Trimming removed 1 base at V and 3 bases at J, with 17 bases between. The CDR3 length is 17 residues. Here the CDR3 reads CASSLTKTPRPNQPQHF. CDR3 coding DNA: TGTGCCAGCAGCTTGACCAAGACTCCCCGCCCCAATCAGCCCCAGCATTTT.

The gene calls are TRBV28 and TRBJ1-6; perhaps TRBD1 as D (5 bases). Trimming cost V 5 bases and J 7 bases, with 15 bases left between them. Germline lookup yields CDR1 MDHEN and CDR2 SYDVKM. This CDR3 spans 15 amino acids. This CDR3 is CASSPPRWGNSPLHF. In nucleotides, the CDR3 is TGTGCCAGCAGTCCCCCCCGGTGGGGGAATTCACCCCTCCACTTT.

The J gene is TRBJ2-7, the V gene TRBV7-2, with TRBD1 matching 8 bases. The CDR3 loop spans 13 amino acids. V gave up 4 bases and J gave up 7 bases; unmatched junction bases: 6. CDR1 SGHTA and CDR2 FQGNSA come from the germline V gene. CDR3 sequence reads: CASSSRTGREQYF. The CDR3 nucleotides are TGTGCCAGCAGCTCCAGGACAGGGAGGGAGCAGTACTTC.

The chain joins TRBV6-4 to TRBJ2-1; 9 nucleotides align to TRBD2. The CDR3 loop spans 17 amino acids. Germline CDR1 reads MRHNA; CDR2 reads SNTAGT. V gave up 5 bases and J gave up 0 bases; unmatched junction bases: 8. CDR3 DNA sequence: TGTGCCAGCAGTCCTGGGACTAGCATGGGCTCCTACAATGAGCAGTTCTTC. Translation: CASSPGTSMGSYNEQFF.

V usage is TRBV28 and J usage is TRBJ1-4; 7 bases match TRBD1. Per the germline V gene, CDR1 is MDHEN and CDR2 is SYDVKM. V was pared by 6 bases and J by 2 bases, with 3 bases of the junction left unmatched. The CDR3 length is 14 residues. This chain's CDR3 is CASREGATNEKLFF. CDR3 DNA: TGTGCCAGCAGGGAGGGGGCTACTAATGAAAAACTGTTTTTT.

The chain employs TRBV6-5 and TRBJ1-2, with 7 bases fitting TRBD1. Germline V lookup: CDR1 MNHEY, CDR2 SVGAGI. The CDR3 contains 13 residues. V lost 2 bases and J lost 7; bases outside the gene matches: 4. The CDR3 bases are TGTGCCAGCAGTTACGAAGGGGGCACTGGCTACACCTTC. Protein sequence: CASSYEGGTGYTF.

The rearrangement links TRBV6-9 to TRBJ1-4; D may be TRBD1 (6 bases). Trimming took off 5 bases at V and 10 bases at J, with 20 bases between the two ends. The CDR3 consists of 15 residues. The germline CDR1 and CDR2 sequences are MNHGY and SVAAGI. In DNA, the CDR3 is TGTGCCAGCAGTCTAAAACGGGGAGGGGGATCAAAACTGTTTTTT. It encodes CASSLKRGGGSKLFF.

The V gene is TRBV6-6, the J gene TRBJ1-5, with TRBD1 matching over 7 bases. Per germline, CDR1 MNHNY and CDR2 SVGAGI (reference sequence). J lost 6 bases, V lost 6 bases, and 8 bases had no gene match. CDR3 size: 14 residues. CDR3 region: CASRQGGPGQPQHF. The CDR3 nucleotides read TGTGCCAGCAGGCAAGGGGGCCCAGGTCAGCCCCAGCATTTT.

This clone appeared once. The CDR3 DNA reads as TGTGCCAGCAGTTACCTGACAGGGGATGGCTACACCTTC. Its protein is CASSYLTGDGYTF. This rearrangement joins TRBV6-6 to TRBJ1-2; 8 nucleotides align to TRBD1. This CDR3 region has 13 residues. In germline, CDR1 is MNHNY, CDR2 SVGAGI (reference sequence). V trimming: 2 bases; J trimming: 6 bases; junction bases outside the gene matches: 2.

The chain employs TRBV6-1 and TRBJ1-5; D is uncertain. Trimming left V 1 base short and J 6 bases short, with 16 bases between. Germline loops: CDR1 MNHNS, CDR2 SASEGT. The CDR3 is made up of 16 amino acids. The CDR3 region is CASSEDYGRVSQPQHF. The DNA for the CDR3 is TGTGCCAGCAGTGAAGACTACGGGAGAGTAAGTCAGCCCCAGCATTTT.

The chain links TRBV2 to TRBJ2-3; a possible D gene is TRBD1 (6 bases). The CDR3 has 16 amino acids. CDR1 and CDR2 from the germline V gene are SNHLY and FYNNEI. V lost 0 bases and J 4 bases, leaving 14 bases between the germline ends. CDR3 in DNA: TGTGCCAGCAGTGAAGCATTGGGGGCGCGGGCAGATACGCAGTATTTT. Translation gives CASSEALGARADTQYF. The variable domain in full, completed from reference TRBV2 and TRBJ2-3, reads EPEVTQTPSHQVTQMGQEVILRCVPISNHLYFYWYRQILGQKVEFLVSFYNNEISEKSEIFDDQFSVERPDGSNFTLKIRSTKLEDSAMYFCASSEALGARADTQYFGPGTRLTVL.

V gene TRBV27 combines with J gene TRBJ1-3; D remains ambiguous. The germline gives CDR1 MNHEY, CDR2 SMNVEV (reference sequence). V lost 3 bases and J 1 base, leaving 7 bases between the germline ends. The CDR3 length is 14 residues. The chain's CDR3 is CASSFRGSGNTIYF. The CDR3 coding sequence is TGTGCCAGCAGTTTCCGGGGATCTGGAAACACCATATATTTT.

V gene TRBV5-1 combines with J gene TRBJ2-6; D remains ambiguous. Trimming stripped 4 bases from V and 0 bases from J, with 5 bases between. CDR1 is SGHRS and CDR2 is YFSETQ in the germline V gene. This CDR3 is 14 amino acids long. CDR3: CASSLDSGANVLTF. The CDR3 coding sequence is TGCGCCAGCAGCCTCGACTCTGGGGCCAACGTCCTGACTTTC.

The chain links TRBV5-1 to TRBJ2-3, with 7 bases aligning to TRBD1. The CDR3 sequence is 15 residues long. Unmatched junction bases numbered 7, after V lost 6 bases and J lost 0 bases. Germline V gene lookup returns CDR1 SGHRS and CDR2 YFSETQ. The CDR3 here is CASNRQGTSTDTQYF. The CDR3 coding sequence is TGCGCCAGCAACCGACAGGGCACTAGCACAGATACGCAGTATTTT.

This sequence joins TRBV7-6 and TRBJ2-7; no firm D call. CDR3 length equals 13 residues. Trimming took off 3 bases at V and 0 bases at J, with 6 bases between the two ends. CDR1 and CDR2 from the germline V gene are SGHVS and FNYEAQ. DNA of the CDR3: TGTGCCAGCAGCTTGGGCGTCTCCTACGAGCAGTACTTC. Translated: CASSLGVSYEQYF. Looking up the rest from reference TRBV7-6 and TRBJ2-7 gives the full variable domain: GAGVSQSPRYKVTKRGQDVALRCDPISGHVSLYWYRQALGQGPEFLTYFNYEAQQDKSGLPNDRFSAERPEGSISTLTIQRTEQRDSAMYRCASSLGVSYEQYFGPGTRLTVT.

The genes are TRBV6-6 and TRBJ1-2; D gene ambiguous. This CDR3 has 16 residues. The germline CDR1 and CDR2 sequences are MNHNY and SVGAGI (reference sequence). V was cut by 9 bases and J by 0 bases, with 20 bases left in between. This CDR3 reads CASSNSRGLANYGYTF. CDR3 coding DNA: TGTGCCAGTTCTAACAGCCGAGGGCTAGCTAACTATGGCTACACCTTC.